The 19 T cell receptor beta chains below were found in one sample sequenced in a study of blood T cell repertoires in COVID-19. Clones were sequenced by immunoSEQ multiplex PCR, and TCRdb holds only the in-frame ones, with some missing. The repertoire consists of roughly 330,000 clones, with roughly 88% occurring once and the leading ten covering roughly 1.6%. Sequenced material: peripheral blood. These receptors all come from a woman aged 50 to 60 with acute or convalescent COVID-19.

The rearrangement links TRBV7-9 to TRBJ1-3; 8 nucleotides match TRBD1. This CDR3 contains 15 residues. Germline CDR1 and CDR2: SEHNR and FQNEAQ (reference sequence). V lost 3 bases to trimming and J lost 1 base; unmatched junction nucleotides: 2. The CDR3 bases are TGTGCCAGCAGCTTCCAGGGGGCTTCTGGAAACACCATATATTTT. Translated, it gives CASSFQGASGNTIYF.

This chain connects TRBV30 to TRBJ2-5; D remains unclear. Germline-derived CDR1 and CDR2 are GTSNPN and SVGIG (reference sequence). The V end lost 4 bases, the J end lost 0 bases, and 9 bases lay between the germline ends. This CDR3 region has 13 residues. The CDR3 sequence: CAWTGLYQETQYF. The CDR3 nucleotides read TGTGCCTGGACAGGCCTGTACCAAGAGACCCAGTACTTC.

This chain uses TRBV3-1 (or the pseudogene TRBV3-2) with TRBJ2-5, with D unresolved. The CDR3 totals 15 residues. The germline V gene encodes CDR1 LGHDT and CDR2 YNNKEL (reference sequence). Trimming pared 3 bases from V and 5 bases from J, leaving 16 bases between. CDR3 region: CASSQGLSSLETQYF. The CDR3 DNA follows: TGTGCCAGCAGCCAGGGTCTTTCTAGTTTGGAGACCCAGTACTTC.

This clone was detected once. V is TRBV11-2 and J is TRBJ2-7; 11 positions agree with TRBD1. Trimming cost V 5 bases and J 6 bases; bases outside gene matches: 12. The CDR3 totals 16 residues. From germline, CDR1 is SGHAT and CDR2 FQNNGV. CDR3 sequence (DNA): TGTGCCAGCAGCATTAGCTGGGGACAGGGGGTTCGCGAGCAGTACTTC. Translation gives CASSISWGQGVREQYF.

Comment on this clone: The same CDR3 arises from other DNA sequences in this sample as well. The chain combines TRBV14 with TRBJ2-1; the match to TRBD2 covers 9 bases. CDR1 SGHDN and CDR2 FVKESK come from the germline V gene. V dropped 1 base and J dropped 7; count of bases not matched to a gene: 5. The CDR3 sequence is 15 residues long. CDR3 region: CASSQGLAGYNEQFF. The DNA for the CDR3 is TGTGCCAGCAGCCAAGGTCTAGCGGGATATAATGAGCAGTTCTTC.

This clone was picked up a small number of times. J is TRBJ1-2 and V is TRBV27; unclear D gene. This CDR3 is 13 amino acids long. Germline V gives CDR1 MNHEY, CDR2 SMNVEV (reference sequence). The ends were cut back, 0 bases at V and 6 bases at J, with 8 bases in the middle. The CDR3 loop reads CASSLSSGNGYTF. The CDR3 nucleotides are TGTGCCAGCAGTTTATCGTCGGGGAATGGCTACACCTTC.

V gene TRBV11-3 combines with J gene TRBJ2-3; the D is unclear. The CDR3 contains 14 residues. The V end lost 5 bases, the J end lost 0 bases, and 9 bases lay between the germline ends. Germline V gene lookup returns CDR1 SGHNT and CDR2 YENEEA. The CDR3 reads CASSPSASTDTQYF. In DNA, the CDR3 is TGTGCCAGCAGCCCTTCAGCGAGCACAGATACGCAGTATTTT.

The chain combines TRBV20-1 with TRBJ2-3; D not resolved. V was pared by 3 bases and J by 3 bases, with 10 bases between. Germline loops: CDR1 DFQATT, CDR2 SNEGSKA (reference sequence). This CDR3 spans 13 amino acids. The CDR3 loop reads CSASRPITDTQYF. As DNA, the CDR3 is TGCAGTGCTAGTCGTCCTATAACAGATACGCAGTATTTT.

The chain joins TRBV18 to TRBJ1-1; TRBD1 matches at 9 bases. There are 12 residues in the CDR3. V dropped 3 bases and J dropped 10; count of bases not matched to a gene: 3. CDR1 and CDR2 from the germline V gene are KGHSH and LQKENI. The CDR3 is CASSPGQGRAFF. For the CDR3, the DNA is TGTGCCAGCTCACCGGGACAGGGACGAGCTTTCTTT.

The sample holds one count of this clone. The chain recombines TRBV6-6 with TRBJ1-1, with TRBD1 as a possible D gene (6 bases). The length of the CDR3 is 14 residues. Germline-derived CDR1 and CDR2 are MNHNY and SVGAGI (reference sequence). Trimming removed 8 bases from V and 3 bases from J, with 16 bases in between. The CDR3: CASRTRGLDTEAFF. The CDR3 nucleotides read TGTGCCAGCCGAACTAGGGGGTTGGACACTGAAGCTTTCTTT.

V gene TRBV21-1 combines with J gene TRBJ2-7; the listed D gene, TRBD1, was not tested against the DNA. TRBV21-1 is a pseudogene segment. The CDR3 has 14 amino acids. The CDR3 sequence is CASIPQGPLDEQYF. For the CDR3, the DNA is TGTGCCAGCATCCCCCAGGGGCCGTTAGACGAGCAGTACTTC.

J is TRBJ2-3 and V is TRBV5-1; 10 bases agree with TRBD2. The CDR3 contains 13 residues. Germline CDR1 and CDR2: SGHRS and YFSETQ. With V trimmed by 7 bases and J by 1 base, 0 bases remained unmatched. CDR3: CASGLAGTDTQYF. Here the CDR3 DNA reads TGCGCCAGCGGACTAGCGGGCACAGATACGCAGTATTTT.

The genes are TRBV5-4 and TRBJ2-1; 13 bases align to TRBD2. The ends lost 4 bases at V and 6 bases at J; junction bases unmatched: 7. Germline V gives CDR1 SGHNT, CDR2 YYREEE (reference sequence). This CDR3 is 16 amino acids long. Written as DNA, the CDR3 is TGTGCCAGCAGCGGCCGGACTAGCGGGAGTGGCAATGAGCAGTTCTTC. It translates to CASSGRTSGSGNEQFF. The whole variable domain, remainder taken from reference TRBV5-4 and TRBJ2-1, is ETGVTQSPTHLIKTRGQQVTLRCSSQSGHNTVSWYQQALGQGPQFIFQYYREEENGRGNFPPRFSGLQFPNYSSELNVNALELDDSALYLCASSGRTSGSGNEQFFGPGTRLTVL.

The chain has TRBV7-8 and TRBJ2-7, with a weak D call TRBD1 (6 bases). Looked up from germline, CDR1 is SGHVS and CDR2 is FQNEAQ. V was pared by 1 base and J by 0 bases, with 7 bases between. This CDR3 is 14 amino acids long. The CDR3 region has the DNA TGTGCCAGCAGCTTAGGAGGGGGCTCCTACGAGCAGTACTTC. Its translation: CASSLGGGSYEQYF.

The chain employs TRBV2 and TRBJ2-7; 12 nucleotides match TRBD2. V gave up 6 bases and J gave up 5 bases; unmatched junction bases: 11. CDR1 and CDR2 (germline): SNHLY, FYNNEI. CDR3 length: 16 amino acids. The CDR3 DNA is TGTGCCAGCAGGACACTAGCGGGAGGTTTCCAGGACGAGCAGTACTTC. Its protein is CASRTLAGGFQDEQYF.

This chain connects TRBV19 to TRBJ2-5; the match to TRBD2 covers 7 bases. With 4 bases clipped from V and 2 bases from J, the junction kept 10 bases outside the gene matches. The germline V gene encodes CDR1 LNHDA and CDR2 SQIVND (reference sequence). The CDR3 is made up of 16 amino acids. In DNA, the CDR3 is TGTGCCAGTAGTACCGCGTTCTCAGCGGGGCAAGAGACCCAGTACTTC. It is translated as CASSTAFSAGQETQYF.

This clone was seen just once. V and J are TRBV7-3 and TRBJ2-5; a possible D gene is TRBD1 (5 bases). CDR3 size: 13 residues. Between the trimmed V and J ends, which lost 2 bases and 6 bases, there was a span of 10 bases. The germline V gene has CDR1 SGHTA and CDR2 FQGTGA. In DNA, the CDR3 is TGTGCCAGCAGCTTACAGGGTAGGCAGACCCAGTACTTC. Protein sequence: CASSLQGRQTQYF. Full variable domain (outside the CDR3, taken from reference TRBV7-3 and TRBJ2-5): GAGVSQTPSNKVTEKGKYVELRCDPISGHTALYWYRQSLGQGPEFLIYFQGTGAADDSGLPNDRFFAVRPEGSVSTLKIQRTERGDSAVYLCASSLQGRQTQYFGPGTRLLVL.

CDR3 coding DNA: TGTGCCAGCAGTGGGCCGGCTAGCGGGAGGGCCGGGTCAGATACGCAGTATTTT. Its translation is CASSGPASGRAGSDTQYF. The rearrangement links TRBV2 to TRBJ2-3, with 12 bases matching TRBD2. Germline V lookup: CDR1 SNHLY, CDR2 FYNNEI. V dropped 4 bases and J dropped 4; count of bases not matched to a gene: 12. The CDR3 covers 18 residues.

The rearrangement joins TRBV9 to TRBJ2-5, with D possibly TRBD2 on 5 matching bases. V was clipped by 5 bases and J by 2 bases, with 10 bases between them. CDR1 and CDR2 from the germline V gene are SGDLS and YYNGEE. This CDR3 comprises 13 residues. Written as DNA, the CDR3 is TGTGCCAGCAGGGGCGGACTGCAAGAGACCCAGTACTTC. It translates to CASRGGLQETQYF.